This TCR beta chain was observed in a study of shared T cell receptors in the human thymus. The CDR3 runs to 16 residues. J gave up 4 bases and V 4 bases, and 6 bases lay outside the gene matches. Germline CDR1 reads KGHSH; CDR2 reads LQKENI. TCRdb keeps only in-frame clones here, not all; method: immunoSEQ multiplex PCR. The sample has fewer than 700,000 clones; over 75% are singletons. These data also featured in a second study, about human thymus T cells. That paper notes: Donors were healthy Finnish infants having corrective surgery for congenital heart defects. The thymus tissue came from resections taken during corrective heart surgery. Thymic repertoires of unrelated individuals were reported in related research to overlap highly.

The chain is built from TRBV18 and TRBJ2-6, with 8 nucleotides matching TRBD1. Sequencing was done on a sample of thymocytes. The TCR comes from a boy under two years old with a congenital heart defect. CDR3 nucleotide sequence: TGTGCCAGCTCACGGCGACAGGGGACCGGGGCCAACGTCCTGACTTTC. Protein product: CASSRRQGTGANVLTF.